This T cell receptor beta chain was found in a study of control samples from healthy donors and cancer patients. Measured with immunoSEQ multiplex PCR; TCRdb has only the in-frame clones, and not every one. Of about 160,000 clones listed, 96% are singletons. The specimen was blood. The clonotype was recovered from a woman in her thirties in good health.

The CDR3 DNA reads as TGCGCCAGCAGACAGACAGGAGAATATACGCAGTATTTT. This translates into CASRQTGEYTQYF. This chain uses TRBV5-1 with TRBJ2-3; a weak D match, TRBD1 (6 bases). The germline CDR1 and CDR2 sequences are SGHRS and YFSETQ. The CDR3 has 13 residues. The ends were cut back, 5 bases at V and 7 bases at J, with 14 bases in the middle.